The T cell receptor (beta chain) described here comes from a study of cytomegalovirus exposure and HLA in healthy donors. Study outcomes and limitations: Overall, some 160 TCR beta chains were annotated as cytomegalovirus-associated. A missense DCLRE1C variant was associated with V- and J-gene trimming of TCR beta chains in a later analysis, and an independent cohort replicated the association. The sole available immune exposure information was CMV serostatus. Presence/absence analyses assumed roughly uniform sequencing depth across donors.

The germline gives CDR1 SGHTA, CDR2 FQGNSA. V lost 1 base to trimming and J lost 0 bases, with 13 bases between them. This CDR3 contains 18 residues. Details on this clone: As yet, its antigen is unknown.

With 60 Vbeta and 13 Jbeta primers, the PCR was carried out. The table came from immunoSEQ multiplex PCR; TCRdb's copy has only in-frame clones and leaves some out. Of some 170,000 clones in the sample, around 80% were seen once. Sample: PBMCs. This sequence was found in a man aged 40-49 years in good health and CMV-seronegative. The chain employs TRBV7-2 and TRBJ2-6; D possibly corresponds to TRBD2 (5 bases). In DNA form, the CDR3 reads TGTGCCAGCAGCTTAGTGGGTGGACTTGCCTCTGGGGCCAACGTCCTGACTTTC. Translating gives CASSLVGGLASGANVLTF.